The text below deals with one T cell receptor beta chain. The antigen is undetermined. Survey level was the resolution at which the v3.0 immunoSEQ assay ran. Clones were read by immunoSEQ multiplex PCR, and TCRdb kept only the in-frame ones, dropping some. The data hold tens of thousands of clones, with roughly 87% observed a single time. This record belongs to a study of long-term antiretroviral therapy in people with HIV. About the research overall: Specimens dating back about a decade before the 2015 immediate-ART recommendation are the oldest included.

The CDR3 contains 12 residues. Looked up from germline, CDR1 is SQVTM and CDR2 is ANQGSEA. The V and J ends lost 7 bases and 2 bases respectively, with 8 bases between them. The study, taken as a whole, reports: Control repertoires displayed wider CDR3 length ranges than the HIV repertoires. Blood was collected between about 2003 and 2018, possibly under older ART regimens. Neither ART adherence, viral resistance nor therapy changes were documented.

The chain links TRBV29-1 to TRBJ2-2; D is uncertain. The source material was unsorted PBMCs, sampled 2 years after starting antiretroviral therapy. The TCR comes from a man in his fifties or sixties with HIV. DNA of the CDR3: TGCAGCGCTGAGACCAACACCGGGGAGCTGTTTTTT. Residues: CSAETNTGELFF.